These T cell receptor beta chains were read from a single sample in a study of graft-versus-host responses after intestinal transplantation. This table comes from immunoSEQ multiplex PCR, and its TCRdb copy is limited to in-frame clones, with some not included. The table lists 40,000 to 55,000 clones, about 81% of them singletons. Antigens of these TCRs are unknown. Sequenced material: unstimulated CD4+ T cells sorted from spleen or lymph node cells, taken before transplant. These receptor sequences come from a human donor who was the organ donor for an intestinal transplant. Each CDR3 is given with its conserved first and last residue. The D gene is left open where the match is weak.

TRBD1 TRBJ2-7 TRBV7-6 CASSRDRGYEQYF
TRBD1 TRBJ2-7 TRBV15 CATSRGDSSYEQYF
TRBD2 TRBJ2-1 TRBV27 CASWGGSSYNEQFF
NA TRBJ2-6 TRBV18 CASSPSGANVLTF
NA TRBJ2-3 TRBV10-3 CAIERGQGTDTQYF
NA TRBJ2-2 TRBV6-5 CASMLTSSLPGELFF
TRBD2 TRBJ2-3 TRBV10-3 CAISPAGTDTQYF
NA TRBJ1-4 TRBV18 CASSVGRANEKLFF
TRBD2 TRBJ2-7 TRBV19 CASRKAGTSGWSYEQYF
NA TRBJ2-3 TRBV9 CASSKSGPTTDTQYF